The 25 T cell receptor beta chains below were found in one sample sequenced in a study of blood T cell repertoires in COVID-19. Profiling relied on immunoSEQ multiplex PCR, and the TCRdb table lists in-frame clones only, not all of them. The sample has 180,000 or so clones, about nine tenths seen once. Sequencing used peripheral blood. These receptors all stem from a woman aged 55 to 70 with COVID-19, enrolled during active disease.

This clone was observed a handful of times. The V gene is TRBV5-1, the J gene TRBJ1-5, with D unclear. This CDR3 is 14 amino acids long. The germline CDR1 and CDR2 sequences are SGHRS and YFSETQ. Trimming shortened V by 1 base and J by 6 bases, and 11 bases separated the two germline ends. The CDR3 region is CASSLSSGSQPQHF. The CDR3 nucleotides read TGCGCCAGCAGCTTGAGTTCGGGGTCTCAGCCCCAGCATTTT.

This clone was recorded only once. The CDR3: CASSLGGEARTQFF. In nucleotides, the CDR3 is TGTGCCAGCAGCTTAGGGGGGGAGGCGCGGACGCAGTTCTTC. The chain is built from TRBV7-6 and TRBJ2-1; weak D call: TRBD2 (6 bases). With 1 base removed from V and 12 bases from J, the gap between germline ends came to 16 bases. CDR3 length equals 14 residues. Germline V gene lookup returns CDR1 SGHVS and CDR2 FNYEAQ.

The chain couples TRBV7-6 to TRBJ1-1, with 7 nucleotides matching TRBD1. The CDR3 has 14 residues. V lost 4 bases and J lost 2; bases outside the gene matches: 4. From germline, CDR1 is SGHVS and CDR2 FNYEAQ. CDR3 nucleotide sequence: TGTGCCAGCAGCTCTGGACAGGAAAACACTGAAGCTTTCTTT. This gives the protein CASSSGQENTEAFF.

CDR3 protein: CSVDGGSNEQFF. In DNA form, the CDR3 reads TGCAGCGTTGACGGAGGTAGCAATGAGCAGTTCTTC. The V gene is TRBV29-1, the J gene TRBJ2-1; D is possibly TRBD2 (5 bases). The germline V gene has CDR1 SQVTM and CDR2 ANQGSEA. This CDR3 spans 12 amino acids. Trimming pared 3 bases from V and 6 bases from J, leaving 9 bases between.

V is TRBV6-1 and J is TRBJ2-7; 9 nucleotides align to TRBD1. V dropped 5 bases and J dropped 5; count of bases not matched to a gene: 10. CDR1 and CDR2 (germline): MNHNS, SASEGT. The CDR3 sequence is 15 residues long. The CDR3 nucleotides are TGTGCCAGCAGTTCATTCGACAGGGGGGAAAACGAGCAGTACTTC. Translating it yields CASSSFDRGENEQYF.

The chain links TRBV14 to TRBJ2-7; D is unclear. CDR3 size: 11 residues. The germline V gene encodes CDR1 SGHDN and CDR2 FVKESK. Trimming stripped 1 base from V and 4 bases from J, with 2 bases between. The CDR3 here is CASSQAYEQYF. The DNA for the CDR3 is TGTGCCAGCAGCCAAGCATACGAGCAGTACTTC.

The V gene is TRBV19, the J gene TRBJ2-2; TRBD2 aligns across 9 bases. This CDR3 has 19 residues. CDR1 and CDR2 from the germline V gene are LNHDA and SQIVND (reference sequence). Trimming at V came to 4 bases and at J to 1 base, leaving 13 bases not matched to a gene. The CDR3 reads CASSTWATSGPLNTGELFF. In nucleotides, the CDR3 is TGTGCCAGTAGTACCTGGGCGACTAGCGGCCCTTTGAACACCGGGGAGCTGTTTTTT.

Comments on this clone: A much larger clone lies one base from this, so it may be a read error. The chain has TRBV9 and TRBJ1-2, with a possible D match to TRBD1 (6 bases). CDR3 length: 13 amino acids. The V gene lost 4 bases and the J gene lost 2 bases, with 9 bases spanning the gap. Germline V gives CDR1 SGDLS, CDR2 YYNGEE. This CDR3 reads CASSPTGNYGYTF. CDR3 DNA sequence: TGTGCCAGCAGCCCAACAGGGAACTATGGCTACACCTTC.

The chain carries TRBV29-1 and TRBJ1-2; 8 nucleotides align to TRBD1. Germline loops: CDR1 SQVTM, CDR2 ANQGSEA. CDR3 length equals 13 residues. Trimming removed 6 bases from V and 7 bases from J; junction bases left unmatched: 10. CDR3 nucleotide sequence: TGCAGCGTGATCATGCAGGGGGCTACTGGCTACACCTTC. This sequence encodes CSVIMQGATGYTF.

This chain links TRBV20-1 with TRBJ2-7; D unresolved. CDR3 size: 11 residues. Germline values: CDR1 DFQATT, CDR2 SNEGSKA (reference sequence). V dropped 3 bases and J dropped 1 base, with 4 bases sitting between them. The CDR3 DNA reads TGCAGTGCTAGCGGGTCCTACGAGCAGTACTTC. Translation gives CSASGSYEQYF.

The DNA for the CDR3 is TGTGCCAGCAGCCACGGACAGGGGGGAAGGAATGAGCAGTTCTTC. Amino acids: CASSHGQGGRNEQFF. This chain joins TRBV5-4 and TRBJ2-1; TRBD1 agrees at 10 bases. With V trimmed by 4 bases and J by 7 bases, 8 bases remained unmatched. Germline V lookup: CDR1 SGHNT, CDR2 YYREEE (reference sequence). The CDR3 length is 15 residues.

This chain uses TRBV3-1 (or the pseudogene TRBV3-2) with TRBJ1-4; D is unclear. In germline, CDR1 is LGHDT, CDR2 YNNKEL (reference sequence). Trimming left V 2 bases short and J 3 bases short, with 13 bases between. This CDR3 region has 16 residues. The CDR3 nucleotides read TGTGCCAGCAGCCAAAACCCTCTCCCGGCTAATGAAAAACTGTTTTTT. Protein sequence: CASSQNPLPANEKLFF.

The CDR3 here is CASSLAFRGRAEKLFF. CDR3 coding DNA: TGTGCCAGCAGCTTAGCTTTCAGGGGGCGGGCTGAAAAACTGTTTTTT. This chain joins TRBV7-2 and TRBJ1-4; 8 bases agree with TRBD1. CDR3 length: 16 amino acids. Germline V CDR1 and CDR2: SGHTA, FQGNSA. The ends lost 0 bases at V and 7 bases at J; junction bases unmatched: 7.

This chain links TRBV7-3 with TRBJ2-2, with 9 bases lining up with TRBD1. The CDR3 covers 16 residues. Trimming took 5 bases from V and 5 from J; bases not matched to a gene: 9. Germline values: CDR1 SGHTA, CDR2 FQGTGA. The CDR3 protein is CASSPGTGIWTGELFF. Written as DNA, the CDR3 is TGTGCCAGCAGCCCCGGGACAGGGATTTGGACCGGGGAGCTGTTTTTT.

This clone occurred a few times. The CDR3 is CASSLLPGTYEQYF. The CDR3 DNA reads as TGCGCCAGCAGCTTGCTTCCGGGAACCTACGAGCAGTACTTC. V usage is TRBV5-1 and J usage is TRBJ2-7; weak D call: TRBD2 (5 bases). Trimming took 1 base from V and 2 from J, leaving 10 bases between them. The CDR3 extends over 14 amino acids. CDR1 SGHRS and CDR2 YFSETQ come from the germline V gene.

This chain uses TRBV4-3 with TRBJ1-2, with 7 bases that match TRBD1. There are 15 residues in the CDR3. Germline trimming cut 0 bases from V and 8 bases from J; bases unmatched to any gene: 9. CDR1 and CDR2 (germline): LGHNA, YSLEER. The CDR3 nucleotides are TGCGCCAGCAGCCAAGATCAACAGGGGATTGAGGGCTACACCTTC. Translated: CASSQDQQGIEGYTF.

The V gene is TRBV6-4, the J gene TRBJ1-1; no clear D gene. CDR3 length equals 17 residues. V lost 6 bases, J lost 0 bases, and 20 bases lay in between. CDR1 is MRHNA, CDR2 SNTAGT, per germline. The CDR3 DNA sequence: TGTGCCAGCAGCAGAGAAGGCTCCCTTACTATGAACACTGAAGCTTTCTTT. Translating it yields CASSREGSLTMNTEAFF.

This chain uses TRBV27 with TRBJ2-7, with a tentative D call TRBD1 (6 bases). V was clipped by 5 bases and J by 2 bases, with 19 bases between them. This CDR3 has 16 residues. Germline values: CDR1 MNHEY, CDR2 SMNVEV (reference sequence). In DNA form, the CDR3 reads TGTGCCAGCAGTCAAACCCCGGACAGACCAACCTACGAGCAGTACTTC. Translating gives CASSQTPDRPTYEQYF.

The chain links TRBV12-3 or TRBV12-4 to TRBJ2-3, with D unresolved. The CDR3 length is 11 residues. Trimming pared 8 bases from V and 0 bases from J, leaving 3 bases between. The CDR3 loop is CASLSTDTQYF. DNA for the CDR3: TGTGCCAGCCTGAGCACAGATACGCAGTATTTT.

The V and J genes are TRBV28 and TRBJ2-7; D perhaps matches TRBD2 (6 bases). Trimming cost V 0 bases and J 2 bases, with 14 bases left between them. CDR1 is MDHEN, CDR2 SYDVKM, per germline. This CDR3 is built from 16 residues. The CDR3 reads CASSLWLGLHTYEQYF. The CDR3 DNA is TGTGCCAGCAGTTTATGGCTGGGACTGCACACCTACGAGCAGTACTTC.

The rearrangement links TRBV28 to TRBJ2-7; the D gene is possibly TRBD1 (5 bases). The germline V and J ends were trimmed by 7 bases and 0 bases, with 10 bases remaining between them. The CDR3 runs to 13 residues. Looked up from germline, CDR1 is MDHEN and CDR2 is SYDVKM. The CDR3 is CASTDDSSYEQYF. The CDR3 bases are TGTGCCAGCACCGACGACAGCTCCTACGAGCAGTACTTC.

The chain is built from TRBV7-2 and TRBJ2-7; 13 positions agree with TRBD2. The junction had 11 bases not matched to a gene; V was cut back by 7 bases and J by 2 bases. Germline V CDR1 and CDR2: SGHTA, FQGNSA. The CDR3 is 17 amino acids. CDR3 residues: CASIPGLAGAIPYEQYF. CDR3 nucleotide sequence: TGTGCCAGCATTCCCGGACTAGCGGGAGCCATTCCCTACGAGCAGTACTTC.

The chain employs TRBV20-1 and TRBJ1-6; TRBD1 matches 9 bases. The germline V gene encodes CDR1 DFQATT and CDR2 SNEGSKA (reference sequence). V dropped 3 bases and J dropped 9; count of bases not matched to a gene: 12. CDR3 length: 16 residues. The CDR3 DNA reads TGCAGTGCTAGTCCGTCGATGGGACAGGGAGGTTCACCCCTCCACTTT. It specifies CSASPSMGQGGSPLHF.

V usage is TRBV12-3 or TRBV12-4 and J usage is TRBJ1-2; unclear D gene. Trimming removed 7 bases from V and 4 bases from J, with 10 bases in between. The CDR3 totals 12 residues. The CDR3 region is CASTPGGYGYTF. The DNA of the CDR3 is TGTGCCAGCACCCCGGGTGGCTATGGCTACACCTTC.

The V gene is TRBV18, the J gene TRBJ2-1; tentatively, D is TRBD2 (5 bases). The V end was cut by 2 bases, the J end by 12 bases, with 11 bases between. Germline CDR1 is KGHSH and CDR2 is LQKENI. CDR3 size: 12 residues. The CDR3 reads CASSPIEAGQFF. DNA for the CDR3: TGTGCCAGCTCACCAATCGAGGCGGGGCAGTTCTTC.